The source of this T cell receptor beta chain is a study of spatial heterogeneity in lung cancer. Across the whole study: Sequencing consistently turned up more beta-chain sequences than alpha-chain sequences.

MiXCR was run by TCRdb on the 5' RACE reads, yielding one entry per CDR3 protein. The sample holds tens of thousands of distinct CDR3 sequences, roughly 10% seen once. This clonotype was detected only a few times. Trimming removed 6 bases at V and 9 bases at J, with 10 bases between. This CDR3 contains 11 residues. Germline lookup yields CDR1 SGHRS and CDR2 YFSETQ. Described time point: sample taken at primary tumor resection. Sequencing was performed on whole RNA extracted from tumor and nontumor lung tissue, or from frozen PBMC, and the material was left unsorted. The roughly 68 donors had untreated early-stage non-small cell lung cancer.

The specimen comprised PBMCs, sampled at surgery. The TCR originated in a male donor with early-stage non-small cell lung cancer. The gene calls are TRBV5-1 and TRBJ2-1; D is possibly TRBD1 or TRBD2 (5 bases each). CDR3 bases: TGCGCCAGCATCGGGGCGGCTGAGCAGTTCTTC. This translates into CASIGAAEQFF.